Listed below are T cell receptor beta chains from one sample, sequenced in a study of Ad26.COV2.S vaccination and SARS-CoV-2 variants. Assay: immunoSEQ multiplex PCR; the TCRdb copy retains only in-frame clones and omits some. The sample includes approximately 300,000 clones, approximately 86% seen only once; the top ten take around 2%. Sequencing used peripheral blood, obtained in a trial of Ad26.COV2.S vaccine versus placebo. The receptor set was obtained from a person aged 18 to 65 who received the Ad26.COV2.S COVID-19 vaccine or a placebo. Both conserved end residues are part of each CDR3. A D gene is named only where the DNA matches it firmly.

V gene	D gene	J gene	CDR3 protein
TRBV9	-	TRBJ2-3	CASSSGAGTRSGAQYF
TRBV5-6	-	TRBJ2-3	CASSFRGLVSTDTQYF
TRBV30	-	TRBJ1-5	CAWSEGGKGQPQHF
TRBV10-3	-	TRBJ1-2	CAISPGSHYGYTF
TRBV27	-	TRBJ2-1	CASSSGGPYNEQFF
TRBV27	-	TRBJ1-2	CATFQYGYTF
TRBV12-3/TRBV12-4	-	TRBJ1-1	CASSKTGTPEAFF
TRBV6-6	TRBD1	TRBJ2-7	CASKVETGASYEQYF
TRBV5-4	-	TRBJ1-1	CASSPPGTEAFF
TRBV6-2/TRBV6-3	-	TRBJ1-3	CASSSPRGGSGNTIYF
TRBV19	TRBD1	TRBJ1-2	CASSIRGQGIYGYTF
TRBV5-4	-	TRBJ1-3	CASSLGRGSHSGNTIYF
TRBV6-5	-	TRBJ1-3	CASSYSSGSSGNTIYF
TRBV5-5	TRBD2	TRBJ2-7	CASSTSRGGREQYF
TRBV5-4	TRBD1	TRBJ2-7	CASSFRTGISYEQYF
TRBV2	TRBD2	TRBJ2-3	CASSYALAGGGIDTQYF
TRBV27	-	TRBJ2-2	CASSYGGNTGELFF
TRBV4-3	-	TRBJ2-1	CASSQDNSDYNEQFF
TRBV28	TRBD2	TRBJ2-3	CASSSKRGWVTDTQYF
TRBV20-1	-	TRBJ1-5	CSAEGLQPQHF
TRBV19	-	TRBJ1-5	CASKDSLRAQPQHF
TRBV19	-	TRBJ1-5	CASSREGQVGQPQHF
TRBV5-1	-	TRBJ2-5	CASSPGTQETQYF
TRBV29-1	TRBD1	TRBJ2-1	CSVQPGQEYNEQFF
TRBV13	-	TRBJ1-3	CASQKGSRNTIYF
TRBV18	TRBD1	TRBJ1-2	CASSPRLPQDRDRRVGYTF
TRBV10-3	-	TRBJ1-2	CAITPDERGGYTF
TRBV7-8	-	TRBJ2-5	CASSLVKLRAQYF
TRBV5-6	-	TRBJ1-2	CASSLETTAYGYTF
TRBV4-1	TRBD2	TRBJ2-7	CASSQGEIAGFYEQYF
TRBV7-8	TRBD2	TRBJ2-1	CASSLGTSGYNEQFF
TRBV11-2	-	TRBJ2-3	CASSFPLGRGGTDTQYF
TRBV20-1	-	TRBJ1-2	CSASSGDGPYRGYTF
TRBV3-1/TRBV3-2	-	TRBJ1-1	CASSQSRGTEAFF
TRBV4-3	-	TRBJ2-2	CASSQDSTTGELFF
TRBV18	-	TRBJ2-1	CASSPRGRNNEQFF
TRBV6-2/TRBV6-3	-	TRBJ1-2	CASSYAQVLGYTF
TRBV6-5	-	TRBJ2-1	CASSYSGTTNEQFF
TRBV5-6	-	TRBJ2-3	CASSVGGPTTDTQYF
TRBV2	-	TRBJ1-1	CANQVDKNTEAFF
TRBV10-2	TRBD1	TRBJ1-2	CASSLTGSEGYTF
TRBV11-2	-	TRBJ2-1	CASSLYRGANRVDNEQFF
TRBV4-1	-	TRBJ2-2	CASSQDRWSGELFF
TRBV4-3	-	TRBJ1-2	CASSQELYREGVGTF
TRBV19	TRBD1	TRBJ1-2	CASRLTGGYGYTF
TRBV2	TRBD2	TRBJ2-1	CAVGTNYNEQFF
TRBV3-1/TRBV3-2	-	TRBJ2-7	CASSLLENEQYF
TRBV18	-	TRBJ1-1	CASSPQQNTEAFF
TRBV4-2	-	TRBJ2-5	CASSHSVGEETQYF
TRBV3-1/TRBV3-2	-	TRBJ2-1	CASSTYFAPLVSSYNEQFF
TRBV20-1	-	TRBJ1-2	CSASQEWGNYGYTF
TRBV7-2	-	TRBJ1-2	CASSLWGSGYTF
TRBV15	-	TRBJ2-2	CATSRVDTNTGELFF
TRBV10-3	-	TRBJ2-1	CAIRDSTYNEQFF